The clone carrying this T cell receptor (beta chain) was counted only a few times. Its antigen remains unknown. These data come from a study of response to subunit inactivated influenza vaccine. V lost 0 bases to trimming and J lost 0 bases, with 14 bases between them. The germline V gene has CDR1 SEHNR and CDR2 FQNEAQ (reference sequence). The CDR3 runs 17 residues. Study-wide points: Each seasonal influenza vaccination, the authors suggested, recruits few new T cells.

TCRdb re-called the RT-PCR reads through MiXCR, storing one row per CDR3 protein. The sample carries some 800,000 distinct CDR3 sequences, 21% recorded once. Source: PBMCs from blood, taken roughly 5 days after vaccination. The chain is built from TRBV7-9 and TRBJ1-1; D gene unclear. The receptor's source is a man in his fifties who received an inactivated influenza vaccine. CDR3 loop: CASSLANLAYLNTEAFF. The CDR3 coding sequence is TGTGCCAGCAGCTTAGCTAATTTGGCCTACTTGAACACTGAAGCTTTCTTT.